Each of the 5 T cell receptor beta chains below was sequenced from the same sample in a study of T cell responses to AZD1222 COVID-19 vaccine. Data came from immunoSEQ multiplex PCR; TCRdb stores just in-frame clones and leaves some out. This sample has roughly 100,000 clones, with around 86% found just once. The sequences come from peripheral blood, collected on day 0 of AZD1222 vaccination. The receptor set was obtained from an adult in good health.

CDR3 amino acids: CASTKRLIGDEQFF. The CDR3, as DNA: TGTGCCAGCACTAAGAGACTAATAGGGGATGAGCAGTTCTTC. The gene calls are TRBV11-1 and TRBJ2-1; possibly TRBD1 or TRBD2 for D (5 bases each). Deletions cut 7 bases from V and 8 bases from J, with 18 bases between. The germline V gene encodes CDR1 SGHAT and CDR2 FQDESV (reference sequence). The CDR3 length is 14 residues.

This clone was observed once. This chain joins TRBV6-2 or TRBV6-3 and TRBJ1-2; TRBD1 aligns across 12 bases. The V gene end was trimmed by 6 bases and the J gene end by 13 bases; junction bases not matched to a gene: 9. This CDR3 region has 13 residues. The germline V gene encodes CDR1 MNHEY and CDR2 SVGEGT. This CDR3 is CASSFGTGGAGTF. For the CDR3, the DNA is TGTGCCAGCAGCTTCGGGACAGGGGGCGCAGGCACCTTC.

This sequence joins TRBV28 and TRBJ1-2, with D possibly being TRBD1 (5 bases). The V end lost 4 bases, the J end lost 4 bases, and 10 bases lay between the germline ends. Germline V lookup: CDR1 MDHEN, CDR2 SYDVKM. There are 13 residues in the CDR3. This chain's CDR3 is CASSSGQGYGYTF. The CDR3 nucleotides are TGTGCCAGCAGTTCGGGGCAGGGCTATGGCTACACCTTC.

The gene calls are TRBV4-3 and TRBJ2-1, with 10 nucleotides matching TRBD2. Germline V gene lookup returns CDR1 LGHNA and CDR2 YSLEER. Trimming at V came to 4 bases and at J to 10 bases, leaving 1 base not matched to a gene. The CDR3 has 12 residues. The CDR3 is CASSRGLAEQFF. In DNA form, the CDR3 reads TGCGCCAGCAGCCGGGGACTAGCGGAGCAGTTCTTC.

The gene calls are TRBV28 and TRBJ1-6; D uncertain. Per germline, CDR1 MDHEN and CDR2 SYDVKM. This CDR3 has 15 residues. V gave up 11 bases and J gave up 7 bases, with 21 bases separating them. Written as DNA, the CDR3 is TGTGCCTCCTCAAAGGCGGGGAATGCCAATTCACCCCTCCACTTT. This sequence encodes CASSKAGNANSPLHF.